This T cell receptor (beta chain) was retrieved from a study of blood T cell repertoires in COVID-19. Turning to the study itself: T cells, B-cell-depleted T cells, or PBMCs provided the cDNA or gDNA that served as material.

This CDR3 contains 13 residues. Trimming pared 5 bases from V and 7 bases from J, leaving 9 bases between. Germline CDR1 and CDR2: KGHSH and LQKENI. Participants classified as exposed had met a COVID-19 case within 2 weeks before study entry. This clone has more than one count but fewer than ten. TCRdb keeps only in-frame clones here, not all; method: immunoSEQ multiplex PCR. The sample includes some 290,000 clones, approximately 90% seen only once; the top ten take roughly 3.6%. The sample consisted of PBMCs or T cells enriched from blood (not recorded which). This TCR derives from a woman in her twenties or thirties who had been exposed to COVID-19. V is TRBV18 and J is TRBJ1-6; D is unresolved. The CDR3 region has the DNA TGTGCCAGCTCAAGCCAGGAAAATTCACCCCTCCACTTT. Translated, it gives CASSSQENSPLHF.